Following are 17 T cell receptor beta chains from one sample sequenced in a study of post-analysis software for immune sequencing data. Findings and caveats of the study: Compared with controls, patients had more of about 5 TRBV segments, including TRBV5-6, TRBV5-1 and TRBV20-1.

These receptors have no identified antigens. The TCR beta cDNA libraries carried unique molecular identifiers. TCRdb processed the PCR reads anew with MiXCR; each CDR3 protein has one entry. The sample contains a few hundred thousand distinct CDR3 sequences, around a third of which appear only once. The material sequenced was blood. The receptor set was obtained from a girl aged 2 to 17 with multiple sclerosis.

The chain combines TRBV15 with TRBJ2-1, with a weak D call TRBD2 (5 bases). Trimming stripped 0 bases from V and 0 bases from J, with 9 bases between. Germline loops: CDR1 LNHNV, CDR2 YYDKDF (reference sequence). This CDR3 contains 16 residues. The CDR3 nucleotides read TGTGCCACCAGCAGAGACGGGCGGGTCTCCTACAATGAGCAGTTCTTC. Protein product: CATSRDGRVSYNEQFF.

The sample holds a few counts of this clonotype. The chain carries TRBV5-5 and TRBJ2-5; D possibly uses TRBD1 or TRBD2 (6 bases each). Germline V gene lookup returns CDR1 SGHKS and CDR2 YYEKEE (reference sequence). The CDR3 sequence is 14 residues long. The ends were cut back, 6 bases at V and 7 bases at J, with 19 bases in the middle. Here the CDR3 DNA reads TGTGCCAGCACCTTCGGGGGCCTGGCTTGGACCCAGTACTTC. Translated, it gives CASTFGGLAWTQYF.

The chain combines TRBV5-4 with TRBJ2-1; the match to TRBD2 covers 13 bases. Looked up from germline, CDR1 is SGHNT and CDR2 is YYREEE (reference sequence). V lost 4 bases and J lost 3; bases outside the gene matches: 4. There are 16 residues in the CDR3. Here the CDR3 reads CASSPGTSGNYNEQFF. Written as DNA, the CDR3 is TGTGCCAGCAGCCCAGGGACTAGCGGGAACTACAATGAGCAGTTCTTC.

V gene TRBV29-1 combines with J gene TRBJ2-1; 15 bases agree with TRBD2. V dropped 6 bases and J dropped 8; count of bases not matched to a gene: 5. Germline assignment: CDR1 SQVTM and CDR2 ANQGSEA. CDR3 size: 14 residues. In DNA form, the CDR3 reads TGCAGCGTCGGGGGACTAGCGGGGGGCCATGAGCAGTTCTTC. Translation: CSVGGLAGGHEQFF.

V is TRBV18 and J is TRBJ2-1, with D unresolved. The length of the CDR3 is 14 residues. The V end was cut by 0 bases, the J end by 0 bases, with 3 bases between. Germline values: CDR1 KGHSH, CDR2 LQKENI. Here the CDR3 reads CASSPPSSYNEQFF. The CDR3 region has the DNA TGTGCCAGCTCACCACCCAGCTCCTACAATGAGCAGTTCTTC.

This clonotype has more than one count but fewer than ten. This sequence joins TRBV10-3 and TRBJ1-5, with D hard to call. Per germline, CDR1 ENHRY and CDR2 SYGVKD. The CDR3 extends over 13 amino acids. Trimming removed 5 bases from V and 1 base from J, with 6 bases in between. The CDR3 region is CAISPNSNQPQHF. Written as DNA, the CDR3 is TGTGCCATCAGTCCCAACAGCAATCAGCCCCAGCATTTT.

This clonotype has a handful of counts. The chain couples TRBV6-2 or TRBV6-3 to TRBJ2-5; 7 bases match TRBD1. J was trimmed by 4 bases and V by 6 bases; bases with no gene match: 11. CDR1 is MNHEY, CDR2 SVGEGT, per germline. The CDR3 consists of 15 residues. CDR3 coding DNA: TGTGCCAGCAGGCGCAGGGGGAGATACGGAGAGACCCAGTACTTC. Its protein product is CASRRRGRYGETQYF.

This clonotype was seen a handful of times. For the CDR3, the DNA is TGTGCCAGCAGCTTAAGTCCCCCGGGGGCCTACAATGAGCAGTTCTTC. This encodes CASSLSPPGAYNEQFF. The chain employs TRBV7-9 and TRBJ2-1; D possibly corresponds to TRBD2 (6 bases). Germline CDR1 and CDR2: SEHNR and FQNEAQ (reference sequence). There are 16 residues in the CDR3. The V gene lost 2 bases and the J gene lost 2 bases, with 13 bases spanning the gap.

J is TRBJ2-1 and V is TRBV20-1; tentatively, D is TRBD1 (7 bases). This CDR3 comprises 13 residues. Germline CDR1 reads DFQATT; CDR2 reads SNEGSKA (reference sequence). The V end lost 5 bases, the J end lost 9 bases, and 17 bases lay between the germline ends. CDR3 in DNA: TGCAGTGCTGCCCCACTTCAGGGGGGTGAGCAGTTCTTC. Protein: CSAAPLQGGEQFF.

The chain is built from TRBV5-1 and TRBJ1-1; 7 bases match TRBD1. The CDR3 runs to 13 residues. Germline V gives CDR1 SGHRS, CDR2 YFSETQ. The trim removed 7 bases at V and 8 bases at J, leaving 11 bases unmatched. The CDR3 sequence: CASSGQTLTEAFF. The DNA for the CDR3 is TGCGCCAGCTCGGGACAGACCCTCACCGAAGCTTTCTTT.

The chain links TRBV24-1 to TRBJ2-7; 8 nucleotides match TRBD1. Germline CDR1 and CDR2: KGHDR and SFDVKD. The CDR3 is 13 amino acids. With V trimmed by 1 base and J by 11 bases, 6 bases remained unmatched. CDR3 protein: CATSDFRTGPEYF. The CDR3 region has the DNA TGTGCCACCAGTGATTTTCGGACAGGGCCGGAGTACTTC.

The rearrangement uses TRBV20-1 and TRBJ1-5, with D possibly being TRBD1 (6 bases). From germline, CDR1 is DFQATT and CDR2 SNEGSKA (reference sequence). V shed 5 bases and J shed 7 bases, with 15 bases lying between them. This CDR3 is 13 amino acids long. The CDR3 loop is CSAPNPGAQPQHF. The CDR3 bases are TGCAGTGCTCCTAACCCAGGGGCCCAGCCCCAGCATTTT.

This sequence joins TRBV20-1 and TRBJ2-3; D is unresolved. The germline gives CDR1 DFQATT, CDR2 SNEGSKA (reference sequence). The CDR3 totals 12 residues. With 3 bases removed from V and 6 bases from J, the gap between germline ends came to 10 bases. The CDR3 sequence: CSARRRVDTQYF. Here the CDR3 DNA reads TGCAGTGCTAGGCGAAGGGTGGATACGCAGTATTTT.

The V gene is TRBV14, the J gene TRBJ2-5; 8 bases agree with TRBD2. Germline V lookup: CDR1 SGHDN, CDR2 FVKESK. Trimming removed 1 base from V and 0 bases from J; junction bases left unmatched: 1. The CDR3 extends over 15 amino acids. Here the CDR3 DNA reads TGTGCCAGCAGCCAAGGACTAGCGAACCAAGAGACCCAGTACTTC. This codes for CASSQGLANQETQYF.

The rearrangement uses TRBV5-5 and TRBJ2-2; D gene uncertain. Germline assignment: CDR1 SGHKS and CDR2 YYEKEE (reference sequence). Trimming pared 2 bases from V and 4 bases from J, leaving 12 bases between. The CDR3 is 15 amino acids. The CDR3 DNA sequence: TGTGCCAGCAGCTTATTTGGTATCGGCACCGGGGAGCTGTTTTTT. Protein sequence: CASSLFGIGTGELFF. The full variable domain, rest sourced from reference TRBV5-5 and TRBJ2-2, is DAGVTQSPTHLIKTRGQQVTLRCSPISGHKSVSWYQQVLGQGPQFIFQYYEKEERGRGNFPDRFSARQFPNYSSELNVNALLLGDSALYLCASSLFGIGTGELFFGEGSRLTVL.

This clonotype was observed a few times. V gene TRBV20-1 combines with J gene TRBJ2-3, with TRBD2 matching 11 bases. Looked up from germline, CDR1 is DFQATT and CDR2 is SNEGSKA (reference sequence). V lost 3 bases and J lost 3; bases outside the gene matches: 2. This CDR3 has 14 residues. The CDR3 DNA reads TGCAGTGCTAGCGGGACTAGCGGTACAGATACGCAGTATTTT. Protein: CSASGTSGTDTQYF.

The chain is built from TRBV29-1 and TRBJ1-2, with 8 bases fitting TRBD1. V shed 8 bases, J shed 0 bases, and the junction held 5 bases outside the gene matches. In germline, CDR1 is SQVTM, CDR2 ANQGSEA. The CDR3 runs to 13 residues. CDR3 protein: CSISTGANYGYTF. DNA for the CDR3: TGCAGCATCTCGACAGGGGCTAACTATGGCTACACCTTC.